This entry is about one T cell receptor (beta chain). CDR1 SEHNR and CDR2 FQNEAQ come from the germline V gene (reference sequence). The V end was cut by 1 base, the J end by 7 bases, with 5 bases between. This CDR3 has 11 residues. The data originate from a study of blood T cell repertoires in COVID-19. About the research overall: The cDNA or gDNA used as material had been derived from T cells, B-cell-depleted T cells, or PBMCs.

Clones were sequenced by immunoSEQ multiplex PCR, and TCRdb holds only the in-frame ones, with some missing. The sample contains about 250,000 clones, 70% to 90% of which appear only once. Sequencing was performed on PBMCs or T cells enriched from blood (not recorded which). This chain uses TRBV7-9 with TRBJ2-7; D gene uncertain. The TCR comes from a woman in her fifties or sixties who had been exposed to COVID-19. CDR3 sequence: CASSLDWEQYF. The CDR3 region has the DNA TGTGCCAGCAGCTTAGACTGGGAGCAGTACTTC.